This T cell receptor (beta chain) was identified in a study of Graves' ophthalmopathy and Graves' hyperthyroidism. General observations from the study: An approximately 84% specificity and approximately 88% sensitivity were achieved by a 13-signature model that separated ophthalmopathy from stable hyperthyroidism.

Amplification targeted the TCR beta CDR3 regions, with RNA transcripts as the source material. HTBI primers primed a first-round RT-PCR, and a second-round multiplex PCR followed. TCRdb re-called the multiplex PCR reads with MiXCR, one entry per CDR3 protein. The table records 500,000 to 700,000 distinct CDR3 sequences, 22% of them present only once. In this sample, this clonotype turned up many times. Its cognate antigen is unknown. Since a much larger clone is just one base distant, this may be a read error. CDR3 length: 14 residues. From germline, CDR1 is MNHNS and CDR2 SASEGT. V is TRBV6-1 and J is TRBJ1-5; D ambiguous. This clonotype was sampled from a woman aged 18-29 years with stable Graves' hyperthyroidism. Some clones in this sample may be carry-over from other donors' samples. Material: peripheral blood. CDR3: CAGSERSANQPQHF. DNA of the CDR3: TGTGCCGGCAGTGAAAGGAGTGCCAATCAGCCCCAGCATTTT.